The entry below describes one TCR beta chain. The antigen is unknown. The data stem from a study of shared clonotypes between healthy human individuals. The study's findings and limits: In the sorted subsets, rarefaction showed sequencing was incomplete despite large depth.

V was cut by 6 bases and J by 2 bases, with 17 bases left in between. The CDR3 is made up of 15 amino acids. Germline loops: CDR1 MNHNS, CDR2 SASEGT. TCRdb's table, derived via immunoSEQ multiplex PCR, lists solely in-frame clones and lacks some. The table shows around 1 million clones, with approximately 76% occurring only once. The chain couples TRBV6-1 to TRBJ2-7; a possible D gene is TRBD1 (5 bases). The receptor's source is a young man in good health. Input material: memory CD4+ T cells sorted from blood. This sample's subset: CD45RA-negative fraction. CDR3 amino acids: CASRGLRDEAYEQYF. CDR3 in DNA: TGTGCCAGCAGGGGGCTTAGGGATGAGGCCTACGAGCAGTACTTC.